The rows below give T cell receptor beta chains drawn from one sample of a study of T cells in Graves' hyperthyroidism and ophthalmopathy. Each CDR3 protein gets one entry after TCRdb re-called the multiplex PCR reads with MiXCR. Of hundreds of thousands of distinct CDR3 sequences listed, around 15% are singletons. The sequencing input was blood. The origin of the receptors is a young man with Graves' ophthalmopathy. The CDR3 runs from the conserved cysteine through the conserved F or W. The D gene is left open where the match is weak. Size is stated for part of the rows, as once, few or many counts, or as a class when the clone is expanded.

TRBV20-1,TRBJ2-3,TRBD2,once,CSGSGTTPTDTQYF,TGCAGTGGGAGTGGGACTACGCCCACAGATACGCAGTATTTT
TRBV12-3/TRBV12-4,TRBJ2-2,TRBD2,NA,CASSRLAGAIVGELFF,TGTGCCAGCAGCAGGCTAGCGGGAGCCATTGTCGGGGAGCTGTTTTTT
TRBV20-1,TRBJ1-2,NA,many,CSAPDNYGYTF,TGCAGTGCGCCTGACAACTATGGCTACACCTTC
TRBV18,TRBJ1-5,NA,many,CASSPPRVSSNQPQHF,TGTGCCAGCTCACCGCCCAGGGTTTCAAGCAATCAGCCCCAGCATTTT
TRBV5-1,TRBJ2-3,NA,many,CASSLGTGFSDTQYF,TGCGCCAGCAGCTTAGGGACCGGGTTCTCAGATACGCAGTATTTT
TRBV12-3/TRBV12-4,TRBJ2-1,TRBD2,many,CASSFSTSGYNEQFF,TGTGCCAGCAGTTTTTCGACTAGCGGCTACAATGAGCAGTTCTTC
TRBV24-1,TRBJ2-1,NA,NA,CATSDQPGLVYNEQFF,TGTGCCACCAGTGATCAACCGGGACTTGTATACAATGAGCAGTTCTTC
TRBV6-5,TRBJ2-1,NA,many,CASSYSTAAGNEQFF,TGTGCCAGCAGTTACTCGACAGCGGCGGGAAATGAGCAGTTCTTC
TRBV27,TRBJ2-1,NA,many,CASSPLVGARSYNEQFF,TGTGCCAGCAGTCCCCTAGTAGGGGCTCGGTCCTACAATGAGCAGTTCTTC
TRBV29-1,TRBJ1-2,NA,NA,CSVALRDPALYGYTF,TGCAGCGTCGCCCTCCGGGACCCGGCCCTCTATGGCTACACCTTC
TRBV2,TRBJ2-1,NA,many,CASSEWENNEQFF,TGTGCCAGCAGTGAATGGGAGAACAATGAGCAGTTCTTC
TRBV12-3/TRBV12-4,TRBJ2-7,TRBD2,many,CASSLARGGQYF,TGTGCCAGCAGTTTAGCGCGGGGGGGGCAGTACTTC
TRBV7-2,TRBJ2-1,NA,many,CASSPTQDRYNEQFF,TGTGCCAGCAGCCCGACCCAAGACAGGTACAATGAGCAGTTCTTC
TRBV20-1,TRBJ2-2,TRBD2,NA,CSAAAGLAGATGELFF,TGCAGTGCTGCAGCGGGACTAGCGGGAGCGACCGGGGAGCTGTTTTTT
TRBV7-8,TRBJ1-1,NA,many,CASSPGVRNFEAFF,TGTGCCAGCAGCCCCGGAGTGCGTAATTTTGAAGCTTTCTTT
TRBV10-3,TRBJ1-2,NA,NA,CAISGNRNYGYTF,TGTGCCATCAGTGGTAACAGGAACTATGGCTACACCTTC
TRBV19,TRBJ2-1,TRBD2,many,CASSMDGGGDHNEQFF,TGTGCCAGTAGTATGGACGGCGGGGGTGACCACAATGAGCAGTTCTTC
TRBV15,TRBJ1-4,TRBD1,NA,CATSRWDRASTNEKLFF,TGTGCCACCAGCAGGTGGGACAGGGCTTCAACTAATGAAAAACTGTTTTTT
TRBV6-1,TRBJ1-1,TRBD1,few,CASRTGELYTEAFF,TGTGCCAGCAGAACAGGGGAGTTGTACACTGAAGCTTTCTTT
TRBV10-3,TRBJ2-7,TRBD1,NA,CAIQGQGDEQYF,TGTGCAATCCAAGGACAGGGGGACGAGCAGTACTTC
TRBV5-1,TRBJ1-3,NA,many,CASSLEGPGNTIYF,TGCGCCAGCAGCTTGGAGGGGCCTGGAAACACCATATATTTT
TRBV11-2,TRBJ2-5,TRBD2,NA,CASSFSGLAGGRETQYF,TGTGCCAGCAGCTTCTCCGGACTAGCGGGGGGCCGGGAGACCCAGTACTTC
TRBV30,TRBJ2-1,NA,NA,CAWSGGSFTFF,TGTGCCTGGAGTGGGGGGTCTTTTACGTTCTTC
TRBV3-1,TRBJ1-2,NA,few,CASSQEFDRRYGYTF,TGTGCCAGCAGCCAAGAATTTGACAGGCGCTATGGCTACACCTTC
TRBV3-1,TRBJ2-7,TRBD2,many,CASSPTSGIGEQYF,TGTGCCAGCAGCCCGACTAGCGGGATTGGGGAGCAGTACTTC
TRBV6-1,TRBJ1-4,NA,NA,CASAEGGSGGEKLFF,TGTGCCAGCGCAGAAGGGGGGTCAGGAGGGGAAAAACTGTTTTTT
TRBV19,TRBJ1-1,NA,many,CASSPSRDGVPNTEAFF,TGTGCCAGTAGTCCGTCCCGGGACGGGGTCCCGAACACTGAAGCTTTCTTT
TRBV10-2,TRBJ2-2,NA,NA,CASRGTDTPMNTGELFF,TGCGCCAGCAGAGGGACTGACACCCCAATGAACACCGGGGAGCTGTTTTTT
TRBV11-3,TRBJ1-2,NA,many,CASSFSQTNYGYTF,TGTGCCAGCAGCTTTAGTCAGACTAACTATGGCTACACCTTC
TRBV4-1,TRBJ2-7,NA,many,CASSQETGSSYEQYF,TGCGCCAGCAGCCAAGAAACCGGGTCCTCCTACGAGCAGTACTTC
TRBV7-8,TRBJ2-1,NA,many,CASLIVGSAEQFF,TGTGCCAGCTTAATTGTGGGGTCTGCGGAGCAGTTCTTC
TRBV3-1,TRBJ2-7,TRBD1,NA,CASSEIGTAYEQYF,TGTGCCAGCAGTGAAATCGGGACAGCCTACGAGCAGTACTTC
TRBV4-1,TRBJ2-2,NA,few,CASSQAWSVNTGELFF,TGCGCCAGCAGCCAAGCCTGGTCGGTGAACACCGGGGAGCTGTTTTTT
TRBV7-9,TRBJ2-2,NA,many,CASSPPDGPNTGELFF,TGTGCCAGCAGCCCACCGGACGGACCGAACACCGGGGAGCTGTTTTTT
TRBV5-5,TRBJ2-7,NA,few,CASSPDQAISYEQYF,TGTGCCAGCAGCCCGGACCAAGCCATCTCCTACGAGCAGTACTTC
TRBV15,TRBJ2-3,NA,NA,CATSRSLTGTDTQYF,TGTGCCACCAGCAGAAGTCTTACAGGGACAGATACGCAGTATTTT
TRBV4-2,TRBJ1-1,NA,NA,CASSQEGQSIERAFF,TGTGCCAGCAGCCAAGAAGGACAGTCCATTGAGAGGGCTTTCTTT
TRBV12-3/TRBV12-4,TRBJ2-3,NA,few,CAISESPGVGTDTQYF,TGTGCCATCAGTGAGTCCCCAGGGGTGGGCACAGATACGCAGTATTTT
TRBV29-1,TRBJ2-7,TRBD2,few,CSMKVGEGVYEQYF,TGCAGCATGAAAGTGGGGGAGGGAGTTTACGAGCAGTACTTC
TRBV5-1,TRBJ2-5,NA,many,CASSDRDEETQYF,TGCGCCAGCAGCGACCGGGACGAGGAGACCCAGTACTTC
TRBV20-1,TRBJ2-5,TRBD2,many,CSARDLTSGRWETQYF,TGCAGTGCTAGAGATTTGACTAGCGGGAGATGGGAGACCCAGTACTTC
TRBV6-1,TRBJ2-5,NA,many,CASRGRTQYF,TGTGCCAGCAGAGGGCGAACCCAGTACTTC
TRBV9,TRBJ2-1,NA,many,CASSVVSTPYNEQFF,TGTGCCAGCAGCGTAGTGTCCACCCCCTACAATGAGCAGTTCTTC
TRBV7-9,TRBJ1-2,TRBD1,NA,CASSTRQGASYGYTF,TGTGCCAGCAGCACCCGACAGGGGGCAAGCTATGGCTACACCTTC
TRBV12-3/TRBV12-4,TRBJ2-5,NA,many,CASTKQEIEETQYF,TGTGCCAGCACTAAACAGGAGATCGAAGAGACCCAGTACTTC